These 21 T cell receptor beta chains were sequenced from one sample in a study of T cell responses to AZD1222 COVID-19 vaccine. The data were produced by immunoSEQ multiplex PCR, yet TCRdb's version contains in-frame clones alone and is incomplete. The sample carries approximately 150,000 clones, 91% recorded once. The sequencing here drew on peripheral blood, taken on day 0 of AZD1222 vaccination. The receptor set was obtained from an adult in good health.

The chain combines TRBV15 with TRBJ1-1; perhaps TRBD1 as D (5 bases). The CDR3 totals 14 residues. Germline V gene lookup returns CDR1 LNHNV and CDR2 YYDKDF (reference sequence). The V end was cut by 1 base, the J end by 1 base, with 7 bases between. The DNA of the CDR3 is TGTGCCACCAGCAGAGTTGGGACGAACACTGAAGCTTTCTTT. It translates to CATSRVGTNTEAFF.

The chain couples TRBV11-3 to TRBJ2-3, with D possibly being TRBD2 (7 bases). The V end was cut by 1 base, the J end by 2 bases, with 16 bases between. Germline loops: CDR1 SGHNT, CDR2 YENEEA. The CDR3 spans 17 residues. The CDR3 region has the DNA TGTGCCAGCAGCTTAGGACAGGCTAGCGGCCTCACAGATACGCAGTATTTT. The encoded protein is CASSLGQASGLTDTQYF.

V and J are TRBV29-1 and TRBJ1-2; 8 nucleotides match TRBD1. The CDR3 has 14 residues. V lost 1 base and J lost 8; bases outside the gene matches: 9. Per germline, CDR1 SQVTM and CDR2 ANQGSEA. CDR3 sequence (DNA): TGCAGCGTTGAAGCCAGACAGGGGACGGGCGGCTACACCTTC. This translates into CSVEARQGTGGYTF.

This chain links TRBV29-1 with TRBJ1-4; the D is unclear. Germline loops: CDR1 SQVTM, CDR2 ANQGSEA. V gave up 7 bases and J gave up 3 bases, with 12 bases separating them. CDR3 length equals 13 residues. CDR3 sequence: CSAEERANEKLFF. The DNA of the CDR3 is TGCAGCGCCGAAGAACGAGCTAATGAAAAACTGTTTTTT.

The rearrangement uses TRBV28 and TRBJ1-2; D unclear. The germline V gene encodes CDR1 MDHEN and CDR2 SYDVKM. The CDR3 covers 13 residues. V lost 2 bases and J lost 7, with 11 bases in between. The CDR3: CASSLQVTGGYTF. The DNA for the CDR3 is TGTGCCAGCAGTTTACAAGTGACGGGTGGCTACACCTTC.

The V call is TRBV18, the J call TRBJ2-2; 7 bases match TRBD1. The CDR3 extends over 17 amino acids. Trimming at V came to 6 bases and at J to 0 bases, leaving 10 bases not matched to a gene. Germline V gene sequence: CDR1 KGHSH, CDR2 LQKENI. The CDR3 loop is CASSRTQGTANTGELFF. The CDR3 DNA reads as TGTGCCAGCTCGCGAACACAGGGGACAGCGAACACCGGGGAGCTGTTTTTT.

The gene calls are TRBV9 and TRBJ2-3; D ambiguous. With 2 bases removed from V and 3 bases from J, the gap between germline ends came to 7 bases. CDR3 length: 13 amino acids. Germline CDR1 reads SGDLS; CDR2 reads YYNGEE. This CDR3 is CASSVDGTDTQYF. The CDR3 nucleotides read TGTGCCAGCAGCGTGGACGGAACAGATACGCAGTATTTT. Complete variable domain (other parts from reference TRBV9 and TRBJ2-3): DSGVTQTPKHLITATGQRVTLRCSPRSGDLSVYWYQQSLDQGLQFLIQYYNGEERAKGNILERFSAQQFPDLHSELNLSSLELGDSALYFCASSVDGTDTQYFGPGTRLTVL.

This chain links TRBV27 with TRBJ1-6; TRBD1 matches at 7 bases. In germline, CDR1 is MNHEY, CDR2 SMNVEV (reference sequence). The V and J ends lost 5 bases and 7 bases, in that order; junction bases with no gene match: 11. The CDR3 is 16 residues long. This CDR3 is CASSHNGQVVNSPLHF. CDR3 nucleotides: TGTGCCAGCAGTCACAACGGACAGGTCGTGAATTCACCCCTCCACTTT.

The genes are TRBV9 and TRBJ2-6; 9 bases line up with TRBD1. This CDR3 is built from 22 residues. The V gene end was trimmed by 0 bases and the J gene end by 0 bases; junction bases not matched to a gene: 16. Germline values: CDR1 SGDLS, CDR2 YYNGEE. In nucleotides, the CDR3 is TGTGCCAGCAGCGTAGAGAGATATACCGGGACAGGGTCCTACTCTGGGGCCAACGTCCTGACTTTC. It yields the protein CASSVERYTGTGSYSGANVLTF.

The table lists this clone with a count of one. This sample includes further DNA sequences coding for the same CDR3. The V and J genes are TRBV6-5 and TRBJ2-7; no definite D call. This CDR3 has 11 residues. The germline gives CDR1 MNHEY, CDR2 SVGAGI. The V and J ends lost 4 bases and 3 bases respectively, with 4 bases between them. The CDR3 protein is CASSSLYEQYF. The CDR3 coding sequence is TGTGCCAGCAGTTCGCTCTACGAGCAGTACTTC.

This clone was picked up one time. This chain uses TRBV7-3 with TRBJ1-2; 9 bases fit TRBD1. Germline assignment: CDR1 SGHTA and CDR2 FQGTGA. The CDR3 sequence is 13 residues long. With 5 bases clipped from V and 5 bases from J, the junction kept 3 bases outside the gene matches. The CDR3: CASSPDRGYGYTF. The CDR3 DNA is TGTGCCAGCAGCCCCGACAGGGGGTATGGCTACACCTTC.

The gene calls are TRBV29-1 and TRBJ1-2; tentative D call: TRBD1 (6 bases). V lost 3 bases, J lost 5 bases, and 10 bases lay in between. The CDR3 has 12 amino acids. Germline CDR1 reads SQVTM; CDR2 reads ANQGSEA. Written as DNA, the CDR3 is TGCAGCGTTGAGGATAGGGGGTATGGCTACACCTTC. Its protein is CSVEDRGYGYTF. Based on the CDR3 plus reference TRBV29-1 and TRBJ1-2, the full variable domain is SAVISQKPSRDICQRGTSLTIQCQVDSQVTMMFWYRQQPGQSLTLIATANQGSEATYESGFVIDKFPISRPNLTFSTLTVSNMSPEDSSIYLCSVEDRGYGYTFGSGTRLTVV.

The chain couples TRBV14 to TRBJ1-2; D gene unclear. Germline CDR1 is SGHDN and CDR2 is FVKESK. Trimming cost V 4 bases and J 6 bases, with 18 bases left between them. CDR3 length equals 15 residues. Here the CDR3 reads CASSPRAGIVHGYTF. DNA of the CDR3: TGTGCCAGCAGCCCGCGCGCGGGGATAGTCCATGGCTACACCTTC.

This chain connects TRBV3-1 (or the pseudogene TRBV3-2) to TRBJ1-2, with TRBD1 matching over 10 bases. CDR1 is LGHDT and CDR2 is YNNKEL in the germline V gene (reference sequence). This CDR3 contains 19 residues. Trimming removed 0 bases from V and 7 bases from J; junction bases left unmatched: 17. The CDR3 region has the DNA TGTGCCAGCAGCCAAGACGGGGGACAGGGGCGACCGAGACATCGTGGCTACACCTTC. Protein sequence: CASSQDGGQGRPRHRGYTF.

Here the CDR3 reads CATRSAGEQYF. CDR3 bases: TGTGCCACCCGAAGCGCGGGGGAGCAGTACTTC. The V call is TRBV28, the J call TRBJ2-7, with a tentative D call TRBD2 (6 bases). The CDR3 has 11 residues. Germline CDR1 MDHEN, CDR2 SYDVKM. Trimming took 10 bases from V and 7 from J, leaving 14 bases between them.

This clone was picked up a small number of times. The rearrangement uses TRBV9 and TRBJ1-5, with TRBD1 matching over 8 bases. Germline CDR1 and CDR2: SGDLS and YYNGEE. The trim removed 3 bases at V and 1 base at J, leaving 3 bases unmatched. This CDR3 region has 15 residues. The CDR3 loop reads CASSARDRSNQPQHF. The CDR3 bases are TGTGCCAGCAGCGCCCGGGACAGGAGCAATCAGCCCCAGCATTTT. The full variable domain, completed using reference TRBV9 and TRBJ1-5, is DSGVTQTPKHLITATGQRVTLRCSPRSGDLSVYWYQQSLDQGLQFLIQYYNGEERAKGNILERFSAQQFPDLHSELNLSSLELGDSALYFCASSARDRSNQPQHFGDGTRLSIL.

The chain uses TRBV19 and TRBJ1-5; TRBD1 might be the D (5 bases). Germline V gene data show CDR1 as LNHDA and CDR2 as SQIVND (reference sequence). The CDR3 consists of 16 residues. V gave up 7 bases and J gave up 0 bases, with 16 bases separating them. Here the CDR3 reads CASTQHGTLSNQPQHF. CDR3 bases: TGTGCCAGTACTCAACACGGGACTCTTAGCAATCAGCCCCAGCATTTT.

The V and J genes are TRBV10-1 and TRBJ1-5; 8 bases fit TRBD1. CDR3 length: 19 amino acids. Germline-derived CDR1 and CDR2 are WNHNN and SYGVQD (reference sequence). V lost 6 bases and J lost 2; bases outside the gene matches: 18. The chain's CDR3 is CASSKKRQGLGVGNQPQHF. CDR3 nucleotides: TGCGCCAGCAGCAAGAAGAGACAGGGGTTGGGTGTTGGCAATCAGCCCCAGCATTTT.

The rearrangement links TRBV9 to TRBJ2-3; TRBD2 is a possible D gene (7 bases). Between the trimmed V and J ends, which lost 1 base and 2 bases, there was a span of 11 bases. Germline assignment: CDR1 SGDLS and CDR2 YYNGEE. The CDR3 loop spans 15 amino acids. The DNA for the CDR3 is TGTGCCAGCAGCGTACGAGGGGGGGACACAGATACGCAGTATTTT. This gives the protein CASSVRGGDTDTQYF.

This chain uses TRBV2 with TRBJ1-1; no definite D call. From germline, CDR1 is SNHLY and CDR2 FYNNEI. The CDR3 sequence is 13 residues long. Trimming left V 6 bases short and J 1 base short, with 9 bases between. The chain's CDR3 is CASSAERNTEAFF. CDR3 DNA sequence: TGTGCCAGCAGCGCAGAGAGGAACACTGAAGCTTTCTTT.

The V call is TRBV7-3, the J call TRBJ2-1; the D gene is possibly TRBD1 (6 bases). V was trimmed by 4 bases and J by 14 bases, leaving 15 bases between them. From germline, CDR1 is SGHTA and CDR2 FQGTGA. The CDR3 has 12 residues. The CDR3 here is CASSSRGTGKFF. As DNA, the CDR3 is TGTGCCAGCAGCTCACGGGGCACAGGGAAGTTCTTC.